The present entry profiles one TCR beta chain with its context. Antigen: not known. A junction end diverges from the germline sequence, so it may reflect a read error. This sample was taken from a study of T cells in Graves' hyperthyroidism and ophthalmopathy. RNA transcripts served as the template for amplifying TCR beta CDR3 regions. With the HTBI primer set, the TCR CDR3 went through a first round of RT-PCR. TCRdb passed the multiplex PCR reads through MiXCR, listing each CDR3 protein once. The table shows almost 35,000 distinct CDR3 sequences, with 45% to 55% occurring only once. The study's findings and limits: Patients with ophthalmopathy were separated from those with stable hyperthyroidism by a 13 V-J model.

CDR1 LGHDT and CDR2 YNNKEL come from the germline V gene (reference sequence). This CDR3 has 15 residues. The specimen was blood. The chain recombines TRBV3-1 with TRBJ2-1, with 7 positions matching TRBD2. The receptor was derived from a woman in her thirties or forties with Graves' ophthalmopathy. In DNA, the CDR3 is TGTACCAGCAGCCAAGGGGCTAGCGGCTACAACGAGCAGTTCTTC. It yields the protein CTSSQGASGYNEQFF.